Shown below are 14 T cell receptor beta chains from a single sample sequenced in a study of T-cell memory formation after mild COVID-19. From the 5' RACE reads, TCRdb called clonotypes with MiXCR, one entry per CDR3 protein. Of about 610,000 distinct CDR3 sequences in the sample, around 16% were seen once. Sequenced material: PBMCs or a T cell subset sorted from them (not recorded which). The origin of the receptors is an adult woman who had mild COVID-19 (a few samples of this study predate the infection). Cell type and time point are not known.

The chain is built from TRBV12-3 or TRBV12-4 and TRBJ2-2; D unclear. The germline V and J ends were trimmed by 4 bases and 2 bases, with 14 bases remaining between them. The CDR3 totals 16 residues. CDR3 nucleotides: TGTGCCAGCAGTTCCCCCAGTCCGGGTAACACCGGGGAGCTGTTTTTT. Translated, it gives CASSSPSPGNTGELFF.

The rearrangement links TRBV6-2 or TRBV6-3 to TRBJ2-7; D call uncertain. The CDR3 length is 12 residues. Trimming stripped 2 bases from V and 5 bases from J, with 7 bases between. CDR1 is MNHEY, CDR2 SVGEGT, per germline. In DNA, the CDR3 is TGTGCCAGCAGTTACCCCGTAAACGAGCAGTACTTC. This sequence encodes CASSYPVNEQYF.

The V gene is TRBV5-5, the J gene TRBJ2-7; possible D gene TRBD2, 6 bases. Germline CDR1 reads SGHKS; CDR2 reads YYEKEE (reference sequence). The CDR3 contains 15 residues. The ends were cut back, 0 bases at V and 0 bases at J, with 10 bases in the middle. CDR3 bases: TGTGCCAGCAGCTTGGGAGTAGCGGTCTCCTACGAGCAGTACTTC. This sequence encodes CASSLGVAVSYEQYF.

The chain links TRBV12-3 or TRBV12-4 to TRBJ1-1; 9 bases are a match to TRBD1. CDR3 length: 14 residues. With 6 bases clipped from V and 1 base from J, the junction kept 3 bases outside the gene matches. In DNA form, the CDR3 reads TGTGCCAGCAGCACAGGGGGCAAGAACACTGAAGCTTTCTTT. Encoded protein: CASSTGGKNTEAFF.

V and J are TRBV7-8 and TRBJ2-7, with 8 bases identical to TRBD2. The CDR3 length is 13 residues. The junction had 5 bases not matched to a gene; V was cut back by 5 bases and J by 5 bases. Germline assignment: CDR1 SGHVS and CDR2 FQNEAQ. CDR3 in DNA: TGTGCCAGCAGCCCCGAACTAGCGGACGAGCAGTACTTC. Its protein is CASSPELADEQYF. Together with reference TRBV7-8 and TRBJ2-7, the CDR3 gives the full variable domain: GAGVSQSPRYKVAKRGQDVALRCDPISGHVSLFWYQQALGQGPEFLTYFQNEAQLDKSGLPSDRFFAERPEGSVSTLKIQRTQQEDSAVYLCASSPELADEQYFGPGTRLTVT.

V and J are TRBV20-1 and TRBJ2-1, with TRBD1 as a possible D gene (5 bases). The CDR3 spans 15 residues. Germline values: CDR1 DFQATT, CDR2 SNEGSKA (reference sequence). Trimming shortened V by 3 bases and J by 0 bases, and 12 bases separated the two germline ends. The CDR3 DNA is TGCAGTGCTAGGGGGCCAGGCGGCTCCTACAATGAGCAGTTCTTC. It encodes CSARGPGGSYNEQFF.

This clonotype was counted once. The chain uses TRBV29-1 and TRBJ1-2, with TRBD1 as a possible D gene (6 bases). Germline V gene data show CDR1 as SQVTM and CDR2 as ANQGSEA. The CDR3 is 12 amino acids. V was clipped by 6 bases and J by 4 bases, with 12 bases between them. The CDR3 DNA reads TGCAGCGTCAGACAGGATACCTATGGCTACACCTTC. This gives the protein CSVRQDTYGYTF.

This clonotype has only a few counts. The chain recombines TRBV19 with TRBJ2-5; 7 bases are a match to TRBD2. CDR1 is LNHDA and CDR2 is SQIVND in the germline V gene (reference sequence). The CDR3 spans 14 residues. V lost 3 bases, J lost 2 bases, and 3 bases stayed unmatched. The chain's CDR3 is CASSIRGGQETQYF. In DNA form, the CDR3 reads TGTGCCAGTAGTATCCGCGGGGGACAAGAGACCCAGTACTTC.

The V gene is TRBV5-4, the J gene TRBJ2-2, with 7 bases identical to TRBD1. The junction had 11 bases not matched to a gene; V was cut back by 3 bases and J by 3 bases. Germline V lookup: CDR1 SGHNT, CDR2 YYREEE (reference sequence). The CDR3 is made up of 17 amino acids. CDR3 region: CASSWQPGQRDTGELFF. In nucleotides, the CDR3 is TGTGCCAGCAGCTGGCAACCGGGACAGCGAGACACCGGGGAGCTGTTTTTT.

This clonotype was seen a handful of times. J is TRBJ2-3 and V is TRBV7-9, with TRBD1 matching 9 bases. The germline gives CDR1 SEHNR, CDR2 FQNEAQ (reference sequence). Trimming cost V 5 bases and J 2 bases; bases outside gene matches: 11. The CDR3 contains 17 residues. The CDR3 DNA reads TGTGCCAGCAGCCGTCCCGGGACAGGGTCGATCACAGATACGCAGTATTTT. Translating gives CASSRPGTGSITDTQYF.

V usage is TRBV14 and J usage is TRBJ2-1; 12 positions agree with TRBD2. V was clipped by 4 bases and J by 9 bases; unmatched bases: 10. CDR1 is SGHDN and CDR2 is FVKESK in the germline V gene. The CDR3 has 16 amino acids. The CDR3 DNA follows: TGTGCCAGCAGCCGATTGACTAGCGGGGGTGGCGGTGAGCAGTTCTTC. Its translation: CASSRLTSGGGGEQFF.

This chain joins TRBV24-1 and TRBJ2-5; TRBD1 might be the D (5 bases). V lost 1 base to trimming and J lost 4 bases, with 9 bases between them. Germline-derived CDR1 and CDR2 are KGHDR and SFDVKD. The CDR3 consists of 14 residues. This CDR3 is CATSDFAGRETQYF. CDR3 sequence (DNA): TGTGCCACCAGTGATTTTGCAGGGCGAGAGACCCAGTACTTC.

This clonotype was seen a handful of times. CDR3 sequence (DNA): TGTGCCAGCTCACCTCCAGGTTTGTCCTACGAGCAGTACTTC. This translates into CASSPPGLSYEQYF. The chain employs TRBV18 and TRBJ2-7; D not resolved. The V and J ends lost 3 bases and 1 base respectively, with 10 bases between them. CDR1 is KGHSH and CDR2 is LQKENI in the germline V gene. This CDR3 is 14 amino acids long.

This clonotype was seen more than once but under ten times. J is TRBJ1-2 and V is TRBV7-8; 7 nucleotides match TRBD1. The CDR3 is made up of 16 amino acids. The trim removed 2 bases at V and 2 bases at J, leaving 8 bases unmatched. Germline values: CDR1 SGHVS, CDR2 FQNEAQ. In DNA, the CDR3 is TGTGCCAGCAGCTTACCCGGGACAGCTCTCAACTATGGCTACACCTTC. Its translation is CASSLPGTALNYGYTF.